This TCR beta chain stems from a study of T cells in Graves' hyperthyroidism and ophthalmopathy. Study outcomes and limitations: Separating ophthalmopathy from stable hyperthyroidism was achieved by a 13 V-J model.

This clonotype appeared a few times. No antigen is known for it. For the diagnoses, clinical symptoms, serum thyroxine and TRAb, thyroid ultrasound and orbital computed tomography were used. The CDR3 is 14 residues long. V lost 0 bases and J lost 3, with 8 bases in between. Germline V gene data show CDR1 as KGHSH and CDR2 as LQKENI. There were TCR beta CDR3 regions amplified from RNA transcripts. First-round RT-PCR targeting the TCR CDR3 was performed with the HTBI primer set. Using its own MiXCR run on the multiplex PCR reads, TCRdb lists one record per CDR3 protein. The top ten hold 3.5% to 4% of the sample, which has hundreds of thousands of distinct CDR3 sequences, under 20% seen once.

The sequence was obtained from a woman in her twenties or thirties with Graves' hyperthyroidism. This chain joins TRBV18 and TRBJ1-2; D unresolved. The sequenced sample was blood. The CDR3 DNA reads TGTGCCAGCTCACCACCGGCTGCACACTATGGCTACACCTTC. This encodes CASSPPAAHYGYTF. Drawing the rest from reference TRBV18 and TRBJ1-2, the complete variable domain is NAGVMQNPRHLVRRRGQEARLRCSPMKGHSHVYWYRQLPEEGLKFMVYLQKENIIDESGMPKERFSAEFPKEGPSILRIQQVVRGDSAAYFCASSPPAAHYGYTFGSGTRLTVV.